This T cell receptor (beta chain) was identified in a study of radiotherapy plus CTLA-4 blockade in lung cancer. Study summary: Of the patients, under 20% showed objective responses and 31% attained disease control. Study-wide findings and caveats: How blood T cell clones changed early, along with interferon-beta, reportedly forecast response best. Blood-borne expansion of tumor-derived TCR clones followed radiotherapy plus ipilimumab.

Focal radiation with ipilimumab CTLA-4 blockade was given to patients with chemo-refractory metastatic non-small-cell lung cancer. Concerning this clone: Its antigen is undetermined. The junction shows a germline mismatch at one end, possibly a read error.

Sequencing was performed with immunoSEQ multiplex PCR; in TCRdb, only in-frame clones are kept and a portion is missing. The sample shows some 50,000 clones, more than 65% of them seen only once. CDR1 and CDR2 from the germline V gene are SGHDT and YYEEEE. This CDR3 has 13 amino acids. The V call is TRBV5-6, the J call TRBJ1-1; tentatively, D is TRBD1 (5 bases). This sequence originates from a human donor with non-small cell lung cancer who had a partial response to radiotherapy plus ipilimumab. The input for sequencing was peripheral blood, taken from a patient treated with radiotherapy plus ipilimumab. CDR3 DNA: TGTGCCAGCAGCTTTGGGGTGGGGACTGGAGCTTTCTTT. Translated: CASSFGVGTGAFF.